This T cell receptor beta chain was observed in a study of PD-1 blockade in mismatch repair-deficient tumors. Study overall: Patients had over ten mismatch repair-deficient cancer types and were previously treated and progressing.

Produced via immunoSEQ multiplex PCR; TCRdb's table is partial and in-frame only. The sample yields some 120,000 clones, around nine tenths seen once. The ends lost 5 bases at V and 3 bases at J; junction bases unmatched: 8. The germline gives CDR1 SGHTA, CDR2 FQGNSA. CDR3 length equals 16 residues. The sample in question was peripheral blood, obtained approximately 70 weeks after starting pembrolizumab. The source of this sequence is an adult with mismatch repair-deficient cancer. This sequence joins TRBV7-2 and TRBJ2-3; 10 bases line up with TRBD1. CDR3 region: CASSPPVGQGTDTQYF. The CDR3 DNA reads TGTGCCAGCAGCCCCCCTGTGGGACAGGGGACAGATACGCAGTATTTT.